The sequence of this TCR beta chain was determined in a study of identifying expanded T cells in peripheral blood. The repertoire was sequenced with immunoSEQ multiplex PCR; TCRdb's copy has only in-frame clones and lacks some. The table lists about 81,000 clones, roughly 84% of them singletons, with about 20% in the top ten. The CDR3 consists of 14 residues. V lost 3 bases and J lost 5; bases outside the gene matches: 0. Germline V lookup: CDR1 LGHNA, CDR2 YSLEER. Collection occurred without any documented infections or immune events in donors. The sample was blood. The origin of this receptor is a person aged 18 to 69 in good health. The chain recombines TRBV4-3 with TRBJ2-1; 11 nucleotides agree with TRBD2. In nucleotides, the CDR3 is TGCGCCAGCAGCCATAGCGGGGGGGACAATGAGCAGTTCTTC. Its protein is CASSHSGGDNEQFF.